This T cell receptor beta chain stems from a study of OX40 agonist ivuxolimab in advanced cancers. Study at large: Melanoma, hepatocellular carcinoma, head and neck or renal cell cancer occurred in dose-escalation patients. Checkpoint inhibitors had been given previously to about 38% of patients.

After removal of 1 base from V and 7 bases from J, the junction contained 6 bases not matched to a gene. The CDR3 contains 15 residues. CDR1 GTSNPN and CDR2 SVGIG come from the germline V gene (reference sequence). Exclusion applied to patients with autoimmune disease history or systemic immunosuppression. The protocol was immunoSEQ multiplex PCR, while the TCRdb copy is restricted to in-frame clones and leaves out a portion. The data contain some 60,000 clones, 70% to 90% of them singletons. Specimen: CD4+ or CD8+ T cells sorted from blood, collected in a trial of the OX40 agonist ivuxolimab. The chain employs TRBV30 and TRBJ2-4; TRBD2 matches 11 bases. The sequence derives from an adult with an advanced solid tumor such as melanoma, head and neck, liver or kidney cancer. The CDR3: CAWSGLAGGRNIQYF. As DNA, the CDR3 is TGTGCCTGGAGTGGGCTAGCGGGGGGTAGGAACATTCAGTACTTC. Complete variable domain (other parts from reference TRBV30 and TRBJ2-4): SQTIHQWPATLVQPVGSPLSLECTVEGTSNPNLYWYRQAAGRGLQLLFYSVGIGQISSEVPQNLSASRPQDRQFILSSKKLLLSDSGFYLCAWSGLAGGRNIQYFGAGTRLSVL.